This T cell receptor beta chain was identified during a study of blood T cells in healthy people across ages. Study-level background: About one barcoded beta molecule per two T cells was the capture yield of template switching.

Then a second PCR, running about 6 to 12 cycles, was carried out with a sample-barcoded 5' primer and a J-beta primer mix. One entry per CDR3 protein, called by TCRdb with MiXCR from the 5' RACE reads. Of about 640,000 distinct CDR3 sequences listed, roughly 53% are singletons. As concerns this clonotype: Its matching antigen is unknown.

This CDR3 is 15 amino acids long. CDR1 and CDR2 from the germline V gene are SEHNR and FQNEAQ (reference sequence). Trimming stripped 2 bases from V and 4 bases from J, with 13 bases between. General study results and limits: More naive CD4+ cells and higher diversity were found in long-lived than in aged donors.

The chain couples TRBV7-9 to TRBJ2-3; D unresolved. What was sequenced was blood. This TCR was sampled from a man aged 55 to 70 in good health. The CDR3 sequence: CASSLTPLHSDTQYF. The CDR3 DNA sequence: TGTGCCAGCAGCTTAACGCCTCTACACTCAGATACGCAGTATTTT.